This T cell receptor (beta chain) came from a study of T cells in Graves' hyperthyroidism and ophthalmopathy (dated by TCRdb to between 2018 and 2021). About the full investigation: TCR V-J signatures able to tell the groups apart were searched for in a discovery cohort of more than 90 patients, of whom over 40 had Graves' ophthalmopathy and around 58 had stable Graves' hyperthyroidism. Prospective prediction of ophthalmopathy was tested in an independent validation cohort of fewer than 20 hyperthyroidism patients and some 17 patients who later progressed to ophthalmopathy. The 75 to 100 discovery patients were randomly split 7:3 into training and test sets. Thyroid tissue and blood T-cell repertoires from about six Graves' hyperthyroidism patients were also compared in the study. After blood sampling, hyperthyroidism patients were treated with methimazole at a starting dose of 30 mg daily, and ophthalmopathy patients were treated with high-dose intravenous methylprednisolone. The paper describes TCR Vbeta CDR3 sequencing of 120 to 150 peripheral blood samples, made up of some 42 ophthalmopathy patients, around 78 hyperthyroidism patients and around 17 progressor patients.

This clonotype was seen at least ten times. Its antigen is still unknown. Base quality data are lacking; no much larger clone is found one base away. Taken from the germline V gene, the CDR1 and CDR2 loops are SGHVS and FQNEAQ. V loses 5 bases of germline sequence and J loses 7 bases, and the interval between the two ends is 11 bases. Inclusive of the bounding cysteine and phenylalanine, the CDR3 is 12 residues long. Only the CDR3 DNA stays, 36 bases, in frame from base 1. Study-wide conclusions, independent of this receptor: Most expanded thyroid clonotypes (frequency above 0.001) were also detected in blood, a finding suggesting that blood repertoires may reflect thyroid immune responses. In validation, the model predicted progression to ophthalmopathy with over 65% sensitivity and 72% to 85% specificity, a median of roughly seven months before onset. Sample size was not statistically predetermined, and blinding of investigators to group allocation was not performed. A 13 V-J signature model separated ophthalmopathy from stable hyperthyroidism, with 87.88% sensitivity and approximately 81% specificity in cross-validation and 80%/75% in testing.

Amplification of TCR beta CDR3 regions was carried out from RNA transcripts. The first round of RT-PCR for the TCR CDR3 was performed with the HTBI primer set and the Qiagen OneStep RT-PCR kit. A second multiplex PCR round built the libraries, followed by size selection and purification. Paired-end sequencing of the libraries was performed with 100 bp reads on an Illumina HiSeq2000. In the paper's pipeline: SOAPnuke was used to process the raw data, with reads discarded if the reads contained adapters or uncalled bases, had a mean Phred below 15, or lacked an exact constant-primer or identifier match. High-quality paired reads were merged using COPE v1.2.5, and each unique nucleotide sequence was defined as a clonotype. Clonotypes were aligned to IMGT TRBV, TRBD and TRBJ reference segments using MiTCR v1.1. Only V-J combinations with frequency above 0.0001, covering about 99% of repertoires, were analysed. The TCS score was defined as F50 (clonal expansion) divided by E x V (chaos), with BLOSUM62-based TCRdist calculated between CDR3 peptides within each V-J. Welch's t-statistics and random forest reduced 500 to 550 V-J features to 13, which were used in a naive Bayes classifier (R e1071). Using fastp at Q25 and MiXCR, TCRdb reprocessed the public reads and kept productive beta chains. Rows are combined by CDR3 protein, so each entry shows the most common genes and DNA. In this record, the V and J calls reflect TCRdb's handling and not the investigators' own analysis. For this sample there are about 540,000 distinct CDR3 sequences; under 60% appear just once. The top ten clonotypes cover approximately 8.2% of the sample.

A patient counted as having stable Graves' hyperthyroidism if no progression to ophthalmopathy occurred over 18 months of follow-up. Hyperthyroidism patients were aged 18 to 65 years and newly diagnosed, with disease duration of less than 2 months. Exclusion was applied to patients with uncontrolled infections, other autoimmune diseases, pregnancy or lactation. Diagnoses relied on clinical symptoms, serum thyroxine and TRAb, thyroid ultrasound and orbital computed tomography. Total RNA was extracted with Trizol reagent, and quality was checked on an Agilent 2100 Bioanalyzer. This receptor was obtained from a woman aged 18 to 35 with Graves' hyperthyroidism. Donor details come from another sample of the same person, matched by shared clones. The sequenced sample consisted of peripheral blood or thyroid tissue (not recorded which). This chain is built from TRBV7-8 and TRBJ1-1, and perhaps TRBD1 as D gene, on 6 matching bases. CDR3 sequence: CASSPRQDEAFF. The DNA is as follows: TGTGCCAGCAGCCCTCGACAGGATGAAGCTTTCTTT.